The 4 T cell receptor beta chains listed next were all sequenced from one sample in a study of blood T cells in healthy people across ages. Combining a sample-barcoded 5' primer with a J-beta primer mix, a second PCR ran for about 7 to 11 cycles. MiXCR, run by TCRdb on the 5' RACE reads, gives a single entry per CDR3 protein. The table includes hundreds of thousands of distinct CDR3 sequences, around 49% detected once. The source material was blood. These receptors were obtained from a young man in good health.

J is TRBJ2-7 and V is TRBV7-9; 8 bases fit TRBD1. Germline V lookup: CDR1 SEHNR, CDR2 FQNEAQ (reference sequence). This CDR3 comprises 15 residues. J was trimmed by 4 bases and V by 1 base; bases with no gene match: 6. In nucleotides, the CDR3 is TGTGCCAGCAGCTTAGGGGGGACAGGTCAGTACGAGCAGTACTTC. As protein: CASSLGGTGQYEQYF.

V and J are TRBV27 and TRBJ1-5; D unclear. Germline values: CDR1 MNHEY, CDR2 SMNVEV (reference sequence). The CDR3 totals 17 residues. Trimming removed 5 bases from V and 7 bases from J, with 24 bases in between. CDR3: CASSPVFTDGLAQPQHF. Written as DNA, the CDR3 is TGTGCCAGCAGTCCAGTATTCACGGACGGTCTCGCGCAGCCCCAGCATTTT.

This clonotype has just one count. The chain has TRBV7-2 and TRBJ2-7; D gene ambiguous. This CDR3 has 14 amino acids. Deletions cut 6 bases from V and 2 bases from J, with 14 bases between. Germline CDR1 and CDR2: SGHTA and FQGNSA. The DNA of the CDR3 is TGTGCCAGCAGTCCGGCCAACGGCGCCTACGAGCAGTACTTC. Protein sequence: CASSPANGAYEQYF.

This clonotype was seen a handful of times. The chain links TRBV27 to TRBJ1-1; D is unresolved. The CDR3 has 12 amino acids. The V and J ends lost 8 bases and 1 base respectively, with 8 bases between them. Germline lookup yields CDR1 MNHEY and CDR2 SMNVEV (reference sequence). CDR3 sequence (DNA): TGTGCCAGCGGCGAGGGGAACACTGAAGCTTTCTTT. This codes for CASGEGNTEAFF.